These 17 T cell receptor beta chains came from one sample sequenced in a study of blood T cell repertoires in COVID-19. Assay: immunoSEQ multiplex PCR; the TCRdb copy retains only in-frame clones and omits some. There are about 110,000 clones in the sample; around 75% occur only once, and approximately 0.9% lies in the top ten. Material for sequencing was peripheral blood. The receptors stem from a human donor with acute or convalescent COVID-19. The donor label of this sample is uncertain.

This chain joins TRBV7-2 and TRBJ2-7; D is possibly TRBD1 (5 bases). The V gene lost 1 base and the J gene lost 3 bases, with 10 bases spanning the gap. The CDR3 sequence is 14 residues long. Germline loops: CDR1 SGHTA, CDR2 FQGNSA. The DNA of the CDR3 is TGTGCCAGCAGCTTAGGGGCAGGGAACTACGAGCAGTACTTC. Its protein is CASSLGAGNYEQYF. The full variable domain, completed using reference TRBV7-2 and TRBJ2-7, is GAGVSQSPSNKVTEKGKDVELRCDPISGHTALYWYRQSLGQGLEFLIYFQGNSAPDKSGLPSDRFSAERTGGSVSTLTIQRTQQEDSAVYLCASSLGAGNYEQYFGPGTRLTVT.

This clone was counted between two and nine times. Here the CDR3 DNA reads TGTGCCAGCAGTTCTTATTACGAGCAGTACGTC. It translates to CASSSYYEQYV. V usage is TRBV6-2 or TRBV6-3 and J usage is TRBJ2-7; D ambiguous. V was cut by 4 bases and J by 4 bases, with 5 bases left in between. The CDR3 loop spans 11 amino acids. The germline CDR1 and CDR2 sequences are MNHEY and SVGEGT.

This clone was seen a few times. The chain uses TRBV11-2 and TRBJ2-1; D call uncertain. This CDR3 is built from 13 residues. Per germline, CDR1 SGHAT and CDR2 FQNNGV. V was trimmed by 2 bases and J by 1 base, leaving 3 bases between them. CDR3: CASSLTSYNEQFF. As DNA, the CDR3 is TGTGCCAGCAGCTTAACTTCCTACAATGAGCAGTTCTTC.

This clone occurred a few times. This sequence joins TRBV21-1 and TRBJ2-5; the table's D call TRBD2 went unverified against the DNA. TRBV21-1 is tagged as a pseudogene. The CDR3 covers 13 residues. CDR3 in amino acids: CASSADDGETQYF. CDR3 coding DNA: TGTGCCAGCAGCGCCGACGACGGGGAGACCCAGTACTTC.

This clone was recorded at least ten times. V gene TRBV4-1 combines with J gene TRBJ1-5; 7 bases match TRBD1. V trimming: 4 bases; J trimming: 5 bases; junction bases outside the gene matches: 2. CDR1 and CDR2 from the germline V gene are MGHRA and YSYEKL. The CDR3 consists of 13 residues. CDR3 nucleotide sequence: TGCGCCAGCAGCCGTGACAGGGATCAGCCCCAGCATTTT. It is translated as CASSRDRDQPQHF.

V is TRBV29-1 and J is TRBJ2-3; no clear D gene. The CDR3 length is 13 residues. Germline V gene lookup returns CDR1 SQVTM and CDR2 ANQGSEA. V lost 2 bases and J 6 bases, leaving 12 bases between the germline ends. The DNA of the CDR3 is TGCAGCGTTGAATACCTGACAAGGGATACGCAGTATTTT. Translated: CSVEYLTRDTQYF.

As DNA, the CDR3 is TGTGCCAGCAGCCCCACCACAGGTATCTCTGGAAACACCATATATTTT. It is translated as CASSPTTGISGNTIYF. The gene calls are TRBV7-6 and TRBJ1-3, with D possibly TRBD1 on 5 matching bases. Looked up from germline, CDR1 is SGHVS and CDR2 is FNYEAQ. The CDR3 consists of 16 residues. Trimming stripped 5 bases from V and 0 bases from J, with 14 bases between.

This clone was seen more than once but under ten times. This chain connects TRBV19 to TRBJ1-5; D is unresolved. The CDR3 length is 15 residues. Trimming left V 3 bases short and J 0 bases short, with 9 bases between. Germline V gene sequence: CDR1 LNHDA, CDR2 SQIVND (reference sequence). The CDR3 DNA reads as TGTGCCAGTAGTATGGCGGACTATAGCAATCAGCCCCAGCATTTT. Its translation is CASSMADYSNQPQHF.

CDR3 sequence: CASRVQVNQPQHF. CDR3 sequence (DNA): TGTGCCAGCAGGGTACAGGTGAATCAGCCCCAGCATTTT. This chain uses TRBV2 with TRBJ1-5, with a weak D call TRBD1 (5 bases). Germline V lookup: CDR1 SNHLY, CDR2 FYNNEI. The CDR3 runs 13 residues. With 6 bases removed from V and 4 bases from J, the gap between germline ends came to 10 bases.

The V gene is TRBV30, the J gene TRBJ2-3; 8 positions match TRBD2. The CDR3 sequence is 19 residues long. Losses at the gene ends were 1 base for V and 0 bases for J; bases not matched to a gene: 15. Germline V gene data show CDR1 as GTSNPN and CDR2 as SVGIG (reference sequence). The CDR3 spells CAWSGAGAGGTSSTDTQYF. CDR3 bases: TGTGCCTGGAGTGGGGCAGGGGCGGGGGGAACATCGAGCACAGATACGCAGTATTTT.

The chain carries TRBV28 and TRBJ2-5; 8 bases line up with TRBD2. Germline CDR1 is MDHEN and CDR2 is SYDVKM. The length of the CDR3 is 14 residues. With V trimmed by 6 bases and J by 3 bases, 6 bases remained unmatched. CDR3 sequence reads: CASRRGATKETQYF. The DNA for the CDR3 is TGTGCCAGCAGGCGGGGGGCGACTAAAGAGACCCAGTACTTC. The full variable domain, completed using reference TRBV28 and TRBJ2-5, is DVKVTQSSRYLVKRTGEKVFLECVQDMDHENMFWYRQDPGLGLRLIYFSYDVKMKEKGDIPEGYSVSREKKERFSLILESASTNQTSMYLCASRRGATKETQYFGPGTRLLVL.

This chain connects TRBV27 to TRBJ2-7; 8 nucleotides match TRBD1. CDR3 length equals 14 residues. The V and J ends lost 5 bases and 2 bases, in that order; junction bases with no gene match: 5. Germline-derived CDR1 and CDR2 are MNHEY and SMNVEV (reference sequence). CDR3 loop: CASSPGDRPYEQYV. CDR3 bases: TGTGCCAGCAGTCCTGGGGACAGGCCCTACGAGCAGTACGTC.

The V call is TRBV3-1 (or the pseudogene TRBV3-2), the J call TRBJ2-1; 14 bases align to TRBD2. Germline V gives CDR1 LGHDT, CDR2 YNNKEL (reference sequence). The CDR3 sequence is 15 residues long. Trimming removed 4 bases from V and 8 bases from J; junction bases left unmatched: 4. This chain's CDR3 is CASSRGTSGGDEQFF. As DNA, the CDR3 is TGTGCCAGCAGCCGAGGGACTAGCGGGGGCGATGAGCAGTTCTTC.

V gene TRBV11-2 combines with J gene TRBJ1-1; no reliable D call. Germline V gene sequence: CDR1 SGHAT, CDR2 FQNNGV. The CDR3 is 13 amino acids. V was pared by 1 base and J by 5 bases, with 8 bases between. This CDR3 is CASSLGEGTEAFF. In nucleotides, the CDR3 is TGTGCCAGCAGCTTAGGTGAGGGAACTGAAGCTTTCTTT.

The CDR3 here is CASSIEQAPETQYF. CDR3 nucleotide sequence: TGTGCCAGTAGTATAGAACAGGCCCCGGAGACCCAGTACTTC. The J gene is TRBJ2-5, the V gene TRBV19, with D possibly being TRBD1 (5 bases). The CDR3 is made up of 14 amino acids. Trimming shortened V by 0 bases and J by 5 bases, and 10 bases separated the two germline ends. CDR1 and CDR2 (germline): LNHDA, SQIVND (reference sequence).

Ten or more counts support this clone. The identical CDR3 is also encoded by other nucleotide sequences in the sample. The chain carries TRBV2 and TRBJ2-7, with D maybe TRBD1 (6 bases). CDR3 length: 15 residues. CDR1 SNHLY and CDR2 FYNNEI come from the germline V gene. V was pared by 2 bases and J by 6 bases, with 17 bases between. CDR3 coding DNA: TGTGCCAGCAGTGAATATACAGGGACCTCGGGCGAGCAGTACGTC. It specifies CASSEYTGTSGEQYV.

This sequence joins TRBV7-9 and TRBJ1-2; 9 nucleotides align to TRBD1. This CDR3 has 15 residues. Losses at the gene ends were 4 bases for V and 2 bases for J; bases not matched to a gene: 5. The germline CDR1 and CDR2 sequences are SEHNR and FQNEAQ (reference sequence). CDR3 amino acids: CASSSPGQGNYGYTF. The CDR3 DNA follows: TGTGCCAGCAGCTCACCGGGACAGGGAAACTATGGCTACACCTTC.